A selection of T cell receptor beta chains follows, all from one sample in a study of T-cell reconstitution after alpha-beta-depleted transplantation in children. TCRdb fed the PCR reads into MiXCR, producing one record per CDR3 protein. The profile covers fewer than 250,000 distinct CDR3 sequences, with approximately 17% appearing a single time and around 45% taken by the ten largest. Sequences were derived from PBMCs, mostly from graft donor cells, sampled 360 days after TCRalphabeta/CD19-depleted stem cell transplant. The receptors here all came from a male patient between 2 and 10 years old who had a stem cell transplant for acute lymphoblastic leukemia, so the T cells may come from the graft donor. CDR3s include the opening cysteine and the closing phenylalanine or tryptophan. The D gene is left open where the match is weak. Not every row has a clone size; where given, it reads once, few, many or a size class.

D gene | clone size | J gene | V gene | CDR3 protein | CDR3 DNA
TRBD2 | many | TRBJ2-5 | TRBV20-1 | CSASSGGIQETQYF | TGCAGTGCGTCTAGCGGGGGTATCCAAGAGACCCAGTACTTC
TRBD1 | few | TRBJ2-1 | TRBV4-2 | CASSQVVTGAQNEQFF | TGTGCCAGCAGCCAAGTCGTGACAGGGGCGCAGAATGAGCAGTTCTTC
TRBD1 | few | TRBJ2-5 | TRBV7-6 | CASSLEGQGRETQYF | TGTGCCAGCAGCTTAGAGGGACAGGGTCGAGAGACCCAGTACTTC
- | - | TRBJ2-5 | TRBV29-1 | CSVERAKRETQYF | TGCAGCGTTGAACGGGCCAAACGAGAGACCCAGTACTTC
- | few | TRBJ1-5 | TRBV28 | CASASRRGSSMGNQPQHF | TGTGCCAGCGCCTCCCGAAGGGGCAGTAGCATGGGCAATCAGCCCCAGCATTTT
- | few | TRBJ2-2 | TRBV12-3/TRBV12-4 | CASSPDYPRELFF | TGTGCCAGCAGTCCCGACTATCCCCGGGAGCTGTTTTTT
TRBD2 | - | TRBJ2-7 | TRBV29-1 | CSVGLAGGPSYEQYF | TGCAGCGTGGGACTAGCGGGAGGGCCGTCCTACGAGCAGTACTTC
TRBD1 | - | TRBJ1-2 | TRBV15 | CATSRNYGQGAGGYTF | TGTGCCACCAGCAGAAATTACGGACAGGGGGCAGGTGGCTACACCTTC
TRBD1 | - | TRBJ1-6 | TRBV10-3 | CAISESTPLGQLNSPLHF | TGTGCCATCAGTGAGTCGACTCCCCTGGGACAGCTAAATTCACCCCTCCACTTT
- | - | TRBJ1-1 | TRBV12-3/TRBV12-4 | CASSPDHGGTEAFF | TGTGCCAGCAGTCCAGATCACGGGGGGACTGAAGCTTTCTTT
- | - | TRBJ2-3 | TRBV12-3/TRBV12-4 | CASSLNRDYTQYF | TGTGCCAGCAGTTTGAACAGGGATTATACGCAGTATTTT
- | - | TRBJ1-1 | TRBV9 | CASSPTPGNTEAFF | TGTGCCAGCAGTCCAACCCCGGGGAACACTGAAGCTTTCTTT
- | - | TRBJ2-1 | TRBV10-3 | CAIGRDNEQFF | TGTGCCATCGGGAGAGACAATGAGCAGTTCTTC
TRBD1 | - | TRBJ1-5 | TRBV27 | CASGTGADQPQHF | TGTGCCAGCGGGACAGGGGCCGATCAGCCCCAGCATTTT